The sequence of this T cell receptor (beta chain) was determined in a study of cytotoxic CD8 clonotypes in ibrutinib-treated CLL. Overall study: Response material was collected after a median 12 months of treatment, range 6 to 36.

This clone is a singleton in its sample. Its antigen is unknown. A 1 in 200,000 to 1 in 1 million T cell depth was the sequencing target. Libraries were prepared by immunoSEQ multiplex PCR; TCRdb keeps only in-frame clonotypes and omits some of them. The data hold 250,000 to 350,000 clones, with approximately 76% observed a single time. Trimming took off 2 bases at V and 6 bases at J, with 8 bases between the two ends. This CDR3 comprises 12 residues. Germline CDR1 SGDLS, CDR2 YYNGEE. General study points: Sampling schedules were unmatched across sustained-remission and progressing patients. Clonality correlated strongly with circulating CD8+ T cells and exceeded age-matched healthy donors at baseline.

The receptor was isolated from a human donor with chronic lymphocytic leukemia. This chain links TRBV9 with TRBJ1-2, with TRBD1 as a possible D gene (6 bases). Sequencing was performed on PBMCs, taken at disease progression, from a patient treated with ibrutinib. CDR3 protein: CASSVYRDGYTF. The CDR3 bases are TGTGCCAGCAGCGTCTACAGGGATGGCTACACCTTC.